This passage covers 21 T cell receptor beta chains from one sample sequenced in a study of blood T cells in healthy people across ages. The authors ran a second PCR of roughly 7 to 11 cycles using a sample-barcoded 5' primer and a J-beta primer mix. TCRdb ran MiXCR on the 5' RACE reads and lists one entry per CDR3 protein. Of approximately 800,000 distinct CDR3 sequences listed, more than 45% were seen once; the top ten hold 20% to 25%. Sequencing was carried out using blood. The receptors shown here come from a man aged 25 to 40 in good health.

This clonotype has only a few counts. The chain links TRBV7-2 to TRBJ2-1; 10 positions agree with TRBD2. Germline CDR1 SGHTA, CDR2 FQGNSA. J was trimmed by 3 bases and V by 4 bases; bases with no gene match: 3. The CDR3 is 15 amino acids. For the CDR3, the DNA is TGTGCCAGCAGCTCTGTAGCGGGGGGCTACAATGAGCAGTTCTTC. It is translated as CASSSVAGGYNEQFF.

Only a few counts were recorded for this clonotype. This chain links TRBV5-1 with TRBJ2-1; D unresolved. From germline, CDR1 is SGHRS and CDR2 YFSETQ. V lost 0 bases, J lost 2 bases, and 12 bases lay in between. The length of the CDR3 is 16 residues. The CDR3 nucleotides read TGCGCCAGCAGCTTGGACGGTGGGATTACCTACAATGAGCAGTTCTTC. It specifies CASSLDGGITYNEQFF.

This clonotype has just a few counts. J is TRBJ2-7 and V is TRBV29-1; no clear D. CDR1 and CDR2 (germline): SQVTM, ANQGSEA. This CDR3 comprises 13 residues. V lost 5 bases to trimming and J lost 2 bases, with 13 bases between them. The CDR3 loop reads CSVHLGYPYEQYF. In DNA, the CDR3 is TGCAGCGTTCACCTGGGCTATCCCTACGAGCAGTACTTC.

The V call is TRBV10-3, the J call TRBJ2-3; TRBD1 or TRBD2 may be the D gene (5 bases each). From germline, CDR1 is ENHRY and CDR2 SYGVKD. Trimming left V 7 bases short and J 4 bases short, with 24 bases between. This CDR3 contains 17 residues. Here the CDR3 reads CAIKSGADGYGADTQYF. The CDR3 DNA is TGTGCCATCAAGTCCGGGGCTGACGGGTACGGGGCAGATACGCAGTATTTT.

The chain couples TRBV20-1 to TRBJ2-5; D gene uncertain. The ends were cut back, 4 bases at V and 1 base at J, with 4 bases in the middle. Germline CDR1 DFQATT, CDR2 SNEGSKA (reference sequence). The CDR3 totals 11 residues. CDR3 protein: CSATFQETQYF. CDR3 DNA: TGCAGTGCTACATTCCAAGAGACCCAGTACTTC.

The chain is built from TRBV4-2 and TRBJ2-1, with D uncertain. The CDR3 has 15 residues. V was pared by 4 bases and J by 3 bases, with 13 bases between. Per germline, CDR1 LGHNA and CDR2 YNFKEQ. CDR3 sequence: CASSRAAADYNEQFF. The CDR3 bases are TGTGCCAGCAGCCGTGCCGCGGCCGACTACAATGAGCAGTTCTTC.

V and J are TRBV7-2 and TRBJ2-7, with D perhaps matching TRBD2 (5 bases). Germline V gives CDR1 SGHTA, CDR2 FQGNSA. Trimming shortened V by 6 bases and J by 2 bases, and 11 bases separated the two germline ends. The CDR3 is 13 residues long. This CDR3 is CASRPGFPYEQYF. The CDR3 nucleotides are TGTGCCAGCAGGCCGGGATTCCCCTACGAGCAGTACTTC.

The gene calls are TRBV4-3 and TRBJ2-1; the D gene is possibly TRBD2 (6 bases). CDR3 length equals 17 residues. CDR1 and CDR2 from the germline V gene are LGHNA and YSLEER. The V end lost 0 bases, the J end lost 2 bases, and 14 bases lay between the germline ends. CDR3 DNA: TGCGCCAGCAGCCAAGAAGGCGCGGGAAAACCCTACAATGAGCAGTTCTTC. Amino acid sequence: CASSQEGAGKPYNEQFF.

This chain connects TRBV7-6 to TRBJ2-7, with 9 bases that match TRBD1. Germline loops: CDR1 SGHVS, CDR2 FNYEAQ. Trimming at V came to 1 base and at J to 2 bases, leaving 3 bases not matched to a gene. This CDR3 comprises 15 residues. For the CDR3, the DNA is TGTGCCAGCAGCTTAGGACAGGGGGAGACCTACGAGCAGTACTTC. This sequence encodes CASSLGQGETYEQYF.

The chain employs TRBV28 and TRBJ2-4, with D tentatively TRBD2 (6 bases). The V end was cut by 4 bases, the J end by 6 bases, with 19 bases between. The CDR3 covers 16 residues. CDR1 and CDR2 (germline): MDHEN, SYDVKM. Here the CDR3 reads CASSWGDGLYRNIQYF. Here the CDR3 DNA reads TGTGCCAGCAGTTGGGGGGATGGGCTATACCGAAACATTCAGTACTTC.

The chain employs TRBV4-2 and TRBJ1-1, with D unresolved. The CDR3 is 14 residues long. The germline V gene encodes CDR1 LGHNA and CDR2 YNFKEQ. V lost 1 base to trimming and J lost 1 base, with 7 bases between them. The chain's CDR3 is CASSQGEANTEAFF. The CDR3 DNA reads as TGTGCCAGCAGCCAAGGGGAGGCGAACACTGAAGCTTTCTTT.

This clonotype was detected only once. The CDR3 coding sequence is TGTGCCAGCAGCTTGGGACAATCGAACACAGATACGCAGTATTTT. Translation: CASSLGQSNTDTQYF. This rearrangement joins TRBV7-9 to TRBJ2-3; a weak D match, TRBD1 (6 bases). With 3 bases removed from V and 2 bases from J, the gap between germline ends came to 12 bases. Germline V gene data show CDR1 as SEHNR and CDR2 as FQNEAQ (reference sequence). This CDR3 contains 15 residues.

V usage is TRBV7-9 and J usage is TRBJ2-7, with unresolved D. The CDR3 consists of 14 residues. The ends were cut back, 3 bases at V and 7 bases at J, with 16 bases in the middle. Germline lookup yields CDR1 SEHNR and CDR2 FQNEAQ (reference sequence). The CDR3 here is CASSFSDLKGEQYF. DNA of the CDR3: TGTGCCAGCAGCTTCAGCGACTTGAAAGGGGAGCAGTACTTC. The full variable domain, in which reference TRBV7-9 and TRBJ2-7 provide the parts outside the CDR3, is DTGVSQNPRHKITKRGQNVTFRCDPISEHNRLYWYRQTLGQGPEFLTYFQNEAQLEKSRLLSDRFSAERPKGSFSTLEIQRTEQGDSAMYLCASSFSDLKGEQYFGPGTRLTVT.

This clonotype was counted between two and nine times. CDR3 loop: CASSLSPSGLEQFF. The CDR3 DNA is TGTGCCAGCAGCTTATCGCCTAGCGGGTTGGAGCAGTTCTTC. The rearrangement links TRBV7-8 to TRBJ2-1, with TRBD2 identical over 8 bases. V shed 2 bases, J shed 10 bases, and the junction held 7 bases outside the gene matches. The CDR3 loop spans 14 amino acids. The germline V gene encodes CDR1 SGHVS and CDR2 FQNEAQ.

J is TRBJ2-7 and V is TRBV20-1; TRBD2 aligns across 13 bases. Trimming removed 7 bases from V and 6 bases from J; junction bases left unmatched: 6. Germline lookup yields CDR1 DFQATT and CDR2 SNEGSKA (reference sequence). The CDR3 extends over 13 amino acids. The CDR3 here is CSVDRLAGGEQYF. CDR3 coding DNA: TGCAGTGTCGATCGACTAGCGGGAGGCGAGCAGTACTTC.

A single count supports this clonotype. DNA for the CDR3: TGTGCCAGCAGTTTGGGGGGACCCCCTAATGAAAAACTGTTTTTT. This sequence encodes CASSLGGPPNEKLFF. V gene TRBV27 combines with J gene TRBJ1-4; the D gene is possibly TRBD1 (5 bases). This CDR3 is 15 amino acids long. CDR1 MNHEY and CDR2 SMNVEV come from the germline V gene (reference sequence). V was pared by 3 bases and J by 3 bases, with 11 bases between. Based on the CDR3 plus reference TRBV27 and TRBJ1-4, the full variable domain is EAQVTQNPRYLITVTGKKLTVTCSQNMNHEYMSWYRQDPGLGLRQIYYSMNVEVTDKGDVPEGYKVSRKEKRNFPLILESPSPNQTSLYFCASSLGGPPNEKLFFGSGTQLSVL.

This clonotype was found once. The chain uses TRBV9 and TRBJ1-6, with a possible D match to TRBD1 (6 bases). CDR3 length: 14 amino acids. Germline lookup yields CDR1 SGDLS and CDR2 YYNGEE. The V end was cut by 3 bases, the J end by 10 bases, with 14 bases between. The CDR3 protein is CASSGKGGDSPLHF. Written as DNA, the CDR3 is TGTGCCAGCAGCGGAAAAGGGGGGGACTCACCCCTCCACTTT.

The gene calls are TRBV2 and TRBJ2-1; TRBD2 aligns across 8 bases. J lost 9 bases, V lost 5 bases, and 18 bases had no gene match. The CDR3 spans 17 residues. Germline values: CDR1 SNHLY, CDR2 FYNNEI. CDR3 nucleotides: TGTGCCAGCAGTTTCGCTAGCGGGCCCTCCTCCCAGGGTGAGCAGTTCTTC. It yields the protein CASSFASGPSSQGEQFF.

The chain is built from TRBV12-3 or TRBV12-4 and TRBJ2-1; 9 bases are a match to TRBD2. V was pared by 6 bases and J by 5 bases, with 8 bases of the junction left unmatched. This CDR3 contains 15 residues. CDR3 protein: CASSLLSGGDNEQFF. The CDR3 nucleotides are TGTGCCAGCAGCCTTCTTAGCGGGGGAGACAATGAGCAGTTCTTC.

The rearrangement uses TRBV12-3 or TRBV12-4 and TRBJ2-2; TRBD2 agrees at 8 bases. Germline trimming cut 3 bases from V and 1 base from J; bases unmatched to any gene: 10. The CDR3 consists of 18 residues. The CDR3 nucleotides read TGTGCCAGCAGTTTCCATCGGCTAGCGGGCGGGAACACCGGGGAGCTGTTTTTT. Translation gives CASSFHRLAGGNTGELFF.

This sequence joins TRBV29-1 and TRBJ2-3; D is perhaps TRBD2 (6 bases). The germline gives CDR1 SQVTM, CDR2 ANQGSEA. Trimming removed 7 bases at V and 2 bases at J, with 10 bases between. This CDR3 is 12 amino acids long. The CDR3 protein is CSGRLVTDTQYF. The CDR3 DNA is TGCAGCGGGAGACTAGTCACAGATACGCAGTATTTT.